A selection of T cell receptor beta chains follows, all from one sample in a study of blood T cell repertoires in COVID-19. TCRdb's table, derived via immunoSEQ multiplex PCR, lists solely in-frame clones and lacks some. Of approximately 120,000 clones in the sample, 70% to 90% were seen once. Sequencing was done on a sample of peripheral blood. These receptors were obtained from a woman between 45 and 60 years old who had recovered from COVID-19. Both conserved end residues are part of each CDR3. Fields, in order: clone size, J gene, D gene, V gene, CDR3 DNA, CDR3 protein. A D gene is named only where the DNA matches it firmly. A row's size may be missing; if present it is once, few, many or a size class.

abundance: -
j_gene: TRBJ1-4
d_gene: TRBD1
v_gene: TRBV23-1
CDR3nt: TGCGCCAGCAGTCAATCGTGGGACAGGGTGGAGGAAAAACTGTTTTTT
CDR3aa: CASSQSWDRVEEKLFF

abundance: -
j_gene: TRBJ2-1
d_gene: TRBD2
v_gene: TRBV5-1
CDR3nt: TGCGCCAGCACACTAGCGGGCTTACCCTACAATGAGCAGTTCTTC
CDR3aa: CASTLAGLPYNEQFF

abundance: -
j_gene: TRBJ2-1
d_gene: TRBD2
v_gene: TRBV19
CDR3nt: TGTGCCAGTAGTATGGCCCCCAGCGGGAGTCTCTACAATGAGCAGTTCTTC
CDR3aa: CASSMAPSGSLYNEQFF

abundance: -
j_gene: TRBJ2-5
d_gene: -
v_gene: TRBV13
CDR3nt: TGTGCCAGCAGCTTCGTTACAGGGACCCAAGAGACCCAGTACTTC
CDR3aa: CASSFVTGTQETQYF

abundance: -
j_gene: TRBJ2-5
d_gene: -
v_gene: TRBV15
CDR3nt: TGTGCCACCAGCAGAAGGTCGACAGACCAAGAGACCCAGTACTTC
CDR3aa: CATSRRSTDQETQYF

abundance: -
j_gene: TRBJ2-7
d_gene: TRBD2
v_gene: TRBV7-2
CDR3nt: TGTGCCAGCAGCCCAGCTTCTAGCGGGAGAGGACCCTACGAGCAGTACTTC
CDR3aa: CASSPASSGRGPYEQYF

abundance: few
j_gene: TRBJ2-1
d_gene: TRBD2
v_gene: TRBV4-2
CDR3nt: TGTGCCAGCAGCTCGCCGGGACTAGAGGGGATCAATGAGCAGTTCTTC
CDR3aa: CASSSPGLEGINEQFF

abundance: -
j_gene: TRBJ2-1
d_gene: -
v_gene: TRBV5-8
CDR3nt: TGTGCCAGCAGCTACCAGACAGGTTTGGAGTTCTTC
CDR3aa: CASSYQTGLEFF

abundance: -
j_gene: TRBJ2-3
d_gene: TRBD1
v_gene: TRBV18
CDR3nt: TGTGCCAGCTCACCACCGAAGACAGGGACAGATACGCAGTATTTT
CDR3aa: CASSPPKTGTDTQYF

abundance: -
j_gene: TRBJ1-5
d_gene: TRBD1
v_gene: TRBV19
CDR3nt: TGTGCCAGTAGTCCGGGACAGGGGGCCAATCAGCCCCAGCATTTT
CDR3aa: CASSPGQGANQPQHF

abundance: -
j_gene: TRBJ2-1
d_gene: -
v_gene: TRBV7-9
CDR3nt: TGTGCCAGCAGCTTCGGGGGAAGCTCCTACAATGAGCAGTTCTTC
CDR3aa: CASSFGGSSYNEQFF

abundance: -
j_gene: TRBJ2-5
d_gene: TRBD1
v_gene: TRBV5-4
CDR3nt: TGTGCCAGCAGCTTGAGGGGGCCCAATAATCATCAGTACTTC
CDR3aa: CASSLRGPNNHQYF

abundance: -
j_gene: TRBJ1-4
d_gene: -
v_gene: TRBV18
CDR3nt: TGTGCCAGCTCACCACCTGGGCAGGGAGGTGAAAAACTGTTTTTT
CDR3aa: CASSPPGQGGEKLFF

abundance: many
j_gene: TRBJ2-1
d_gene: -
v_gene: TRBV29-1
CDR3nt: TGCAGCGTTGCTGCGGGAGAGGACAGTGAGCAGTTCTTC
CDR3aa: CSVAAGEDSEQFF

abundance: many
j_gene: TRBJ2-3
d_gene: -
v_gene: TRBV9
CDR3nt: TGTGCCAGCAGCGTAGATGATAGCGAGGCAGATACGCAGTATTTT
CDR3aa: CASSVDDSEADTQYF

abundance: once
j_gene: TRBJ1-2
d_gene: TRBD1
v_gene: TRBV7-9
CDR3nt: TGTGCCAGCAGCTTAGAGGGCGACAGGGTTGGCTACACCTTC
CDR3aa: CASSLEGDRVGYTF

abundance: -
j_gene: TRBJ2-1
d_gene: TRBD1
v_gene: TRBV24-1
CDR3nt: TGTGCCACGGGACAGGATGACAATGAGCAGTTCTTC
CDR3aa: CATGQDDNEQFF